The following is a T cell receptor beta chain sequence with its context. This clonotype was seen only a few times. Its recognized antigen is unknown. Base qualities are not at hand, and no much larger clone is one base apart. The entry originates in a study of T cells in Graves' hyperthyroidism and ophthalmopathy (dated by TCRdb to 2018 to 2020). Study-wide context: Peripheral blood samples were taken at initial diagnosis, before any treatment was given. TCR V-J signatures able to tell the groups apart were searched for in a discovery cohort of 100 patients, of whom over 40 had Graves' ophthalmopathy and around 56 had stable Graves' hyperthyroidism. Prospective prediction of ophthalmopathy was tested in an independent validation cohort consisting of about 19 hyperthyroidism patients and some 16 patients who later progressed to ophthalmopathy. The approximately 90 discovery patients were randomly split 7:3 into training and test sets. Thyroid tissue and blood T-cell repertoires from six Graves' hyperthyroidism patients were also compared in the study. Following sampling, methimazole starting at 30 mg daily was given to hyperthyroidism patients, and high-dose intravenous methylprednisolone was given to ophthalmopathy patients. The paper reports TCR Vbeta CDR3 sequencing of approximately 130 peripheral blood samples: around 45 ophthalmopathy, about 75 hyperthyroidism and approximately 17 progressor patients. General study outcomes and caveats: Most expanded thyroid clonotypes (frequency above 0.001) were also detected in blood, suggesting blood repertoires may reflect thyroid immune responses. Ophthalmopathy was separated from stable hyperthyroidism by a 13 V-J signature model, with approximately 89% sensitivity and about 81% specificity obtained in cross-validation and 80%/75% obtained in testing. In validation, the model predicted progression to ophthalmopathy a median of roughly 6.1 months before onset, with around 70% sensitivity and nearly 75% specificity. No statistical method was used to set the sample size in advance, and investigators knew the group allocation.

The CDR3 runs 15 residues from the cysteine to the phenylalanine. Just the 45-base CDR3 DNA is kept, in frame starting at base 1. At the junction V is shortened by 4 bases and J by 2 bases; bases outside the gene matches: 6. The CDR1 and CDR2 encoded by the germline V gene are SQVTM and ANQGSEA. The TCR beta CDR3 regions were amplified from RNA transcripts. The first round of RT-PCR for the TCR CDR3 was performed with the HTBI primer set and the Qiagen OneStep RT-PCR kit. Libraries were constructed in a second round of multiplex PCR, after which size selection and purification were carried out. The libraries were sequenced on an Illumina HiSeq2000 using paired-end 100 bp reads. The original pipeline was this. SOAPnuke was used to process the raw data, throwing out any read that contained adapters or uncalled bases, had a mean Phred below 15, or lacked an exact constant-primer or identifier match. COPE v1.2.5 was used to merge high-quality paired reads, and clonotypes were defined as unique nucleotide sequences. Clonotypes were aligned to IMGT TRBV, TRBD and TRBJ reference segments using MiTCR v1.1. The analysis included only V-J combinations with a frequency above 0.0001, which together covered 99% to 99.2% of the repertoires. A TCS score was defined as the ratio between F50 (clonal expansion) and ExV (chaos), using BLOSUM62-based TCRdist between CDR3 peptides within each V-J. Welch's t-statistics and random forest reduced just over 500 V-J features to 13, which were used in a naive Bayes classifier (R e1071). Using fastp at Q25 and MiXCR, TCRdb reprocessed the public reads and kept productive beta chains. One record per CDR3 amino acid sequence lists the most common genes and DNA. In this record, the V and J calls reflect TCRdb's handling and not the investigators' own analysis. The sample has around 290,000 distinct CDR3 sequences on record, 13% of them singletons. The ten largest clones take up 6% to 8% of the sample.

Hyperthyroidism patients were newly diagnosed, had a disease duration of under 2 months, and were aged 18 to 65 years. Any patient with an uncontrolled infection, another autoimmune disease, pregnancy or lactation was excluded. Clinical symptoms, serum thyroxine and TRAb, thyroid ultrasound, and orbital computed tomography formed the basis for the diagnoses. Blood from progressor patients was drawn when they were first diagnosed with hyperthyroidism, before any ophthalmopathy symptoms appeared. PBMCs were separated from roughly 10 ml of fresh peripheral blood using Ficoll-Paque density gradient centrifugation. Progressor patients were first diagnosed with Graves' hyperthyroidism and then developed ophthalmopathy during follow-up. Total RNA was extracted with Trizol reagent, and quality was checked on an Agilent 2100 Bioanalyzer.

The chain couples TRBV29-1 to TRBJ2-7; the central 12 bases match TRBD1. The sequence derives from a woman aged 25 to 39 with Graves' hyperthyroidism that later progressed to Graves' ophthalmopathy. Sequences were obtained from blood. The DNA sequence is TGCAGCGTTGTTTCCGGGACAGGGGGCCCCTACGAGCAGTACTTC. Its protein is CSVVSGTGGPYEQYF.